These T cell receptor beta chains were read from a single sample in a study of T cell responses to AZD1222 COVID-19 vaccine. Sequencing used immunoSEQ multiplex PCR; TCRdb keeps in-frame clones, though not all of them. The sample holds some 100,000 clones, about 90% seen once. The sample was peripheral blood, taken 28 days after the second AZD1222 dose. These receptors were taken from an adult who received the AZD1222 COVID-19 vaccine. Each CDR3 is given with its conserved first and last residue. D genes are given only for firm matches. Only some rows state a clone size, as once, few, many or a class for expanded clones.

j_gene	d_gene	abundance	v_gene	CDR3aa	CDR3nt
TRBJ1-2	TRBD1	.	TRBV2	CASSNGQGCTF	TGTGCCAGCAGCAACGGACAGGGATGCACCTTC
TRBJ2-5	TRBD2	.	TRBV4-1	CASSQGASGGPYPQETQYF	TGCGCCAGCAGCCAAGGGGCTAGCGGGGGGCCCTATCCCCAAGAGACCCAGTACTTC
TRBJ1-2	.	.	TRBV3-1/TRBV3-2	CASSQDQWRVGYTF	TGTGCCAGCAGCCAAGATCAGTGGAGGGTTGGCTACACCTTC
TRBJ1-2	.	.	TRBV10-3	CAIKAEGKVDYGYTF	TGTGCCATCAAAGCGGAGGGGAAGGTTGACTATGGCTACACCTTC
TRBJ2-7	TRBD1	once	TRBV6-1	CASSEPTGVPYEQYF	TGTGCCAGCAGTGAACCGACAGGGGTCCCCTACGAGCAGTACTTC
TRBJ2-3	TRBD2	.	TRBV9	CASSSGGGSTDTQYF	TGTGCCAGTAGCTCTGGCGGGGGGAGCACAGATACGCAGTATTTT
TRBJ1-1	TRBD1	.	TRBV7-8	CASSFSRGWQTEAFF	TGTGCCAGCAGCTTCTCCAGGGGGTGGCAAACTGAAGCTTTCTTT
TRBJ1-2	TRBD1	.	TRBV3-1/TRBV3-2	CASSQSGPLTGKRDYGYTF	TGTGCCAGCAGCCAATCAGGTCCGCTGACAGGGAAGAGGGACTATGGCTACACCTTC
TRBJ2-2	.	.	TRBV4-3	CASSQESPHLTGPNTGELFF	TGCGCCAGCAGCCAAGAAAGTCCCCACTTGACAGGACCGAACACCGGGGAGCTGTTTTTT
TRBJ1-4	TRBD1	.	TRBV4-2	CASSPGQDEKLFF	TGTGCCAGCAGCCCCGGACAGGATGAAAAACTGTTTTTT